Below are 20 T cell receptor beta chains sequenced from a single sample in a study of molecular identifiers for immune sequencing clone quantification. TCRdb independently ran MiXCR on the PCR reads; one entry per CDR3 protein. The repertoire holds over 600,000 distinct CDR3 sequences, with about 20% as singletons. Sequenced sample: naive CD8+ T cells from blood, with Jurkat cell RNA spiked in. Subset indicated: FACS-sorted CD8+CD4-CCR7+CD45RA+ naive T cells. Receptor source: a human donor in good health. Some libraries in this study had Jurkat cell RNA spiked in.

A remark on this clonotype: A much larger clone is a single base away; this may be a read error. The V call is TRBV24-1, the J call TRBJ2-7; D is unresolved. The ends were cut back, 5 bases at V and 8 bases at J, with 33 bases in the middle. The CDR3 runs to 19 residues. Germline V gene sequence: CDR1 KGHDR, CDR2 SFDVKD. CDR3 in amino acids: CATSGLHLGRPLQIGKQYF. The CDR3 DNA sequence: TGTGCCACCAGTGGTCTCCACCTCGGGCGGCCACTACAGATTGGGAAGCAGTACTTC.

This chain uses TRBV6-1 with TRBJ1-5; D call uncertain. CDR3 length equals 15 residues. Per germline, CDR1 MNHNS and CDR2 SASEGT. The germline V and J ends were trimmed by 6 bases and 1 base, with 13 bases remaining between them. This chain's CDR3 is CASRVRVSSNQPQHF. CDR3 DNA sequence: TGTGCCAGCAGAGTCCGGGTATCAAGCAATCAGCCCCAGCATTTT.

This clonotype was counted many times. The chain links TRBV5-6 to TRBJ2-3; 9 positions agree with TRBD2. V shed 3 bases, J shed 1 base, and the junction held 9 bases outside the gene matches. Per germline, CDR1 SGHDT and CDR2 YYEEEE. There are 17 residues in the CDR3. The CDR3 DNA reads TGTGCCAGCAGCTACTCTCGGCGACTAGCGGGCACAGATACGCAGTATTTT. It specifies CASSYSRRLAGTDTQYF.

This clonotype was observed at least ten times. The gene calls are TRBV12-5 and TRBJ1-5, with 10 bases aligning to TRBD1. V shed 7 bases, J shed 7 bases, and the junction held 13 bases outside the gene matches. Germline V lookup: CDR1 LGHNT, CDR2 FRNRAP. There are 16 residues in the CDR3. DNA for the CDR3: TGTGCTAGTGCCGATGACAGGGGGCATGGGCGGCAGCCCCAGCATTTT. It codes for CASADDRGHGRQPQHF.

The chain links TRBV6-5 to TRBJ2-7; D uncertain. Germline CDR1 reads MNHEY; CDR2 reads SVGAGI. The V end was cut by 2 bases, the J end by 2 bases, with 10 bases between. CDR3 length equals 14 residues. CDR3 coding DNA: TGTGCCAGCAGTTACCGAGGCAGCCCCTACGAGCAGTACTTC. As protein: CASSYRGSPYEQYF.

This clonotype was observed many times. The chain couples TRBV5-6 to TRBJ2-7; tentatively, D is TRBD1 (5 bases). The V and J ends lost 3 bases and 0 bases respectively, with 16 bases between them. The CDR3 totals 16 residues. The germline V gene has CDR1 SGHDT and CDR2 YYEEEE. The CDR3 DNA is TGTGCCAGCAGCTGGGGCGGCGGTTCTAGCTCCTACGAGCAGTACTTC. Its protein product is CASSWGGGSSSYEQYF. Drawing the rest from reference TRBV5-6 and TRBJ2-7, the complete variable domain is DAGVTQSPTHLIKTRGQQVTLRCSPKSGHDTVSWYQQALGQGPQFIFQYYEEEERQRGNFPDRFSGHQFPNYSSELNVNALLLGDSALYLCASSWGGGSSSYEQYFGPGTRLTVT.

As to this clonotype: A much larger clone lies a single base off, so this may be a read error. This chain uses TRBV7-9 with TRBJ2-2; 7 nucleotides line up with TRBD1. There are 12 residues in the CDR3. Germline assignment: CDR1 SEHNR and CDR2 FQNEAQ (reference sequence). CDR3 residues: CAGGQYTGELVF. The CDR3 bases are TGTGCCGGGGGACAGTACACCGGGGAGCTGGTTTTT.

At least ten counts were recorded for this clonotype. The chain links TRBV4-3 to TRBJ2-5; 7 bases are a match to TRBD2. Unmatched junction bases numbered 5, after V lost 0 bases and J lost 4 bases. This CDR3 comprises 15 residues. Germline V gene data show CDR1 as LGHNA and CDR2 as YSLEER. This CDR3 reads CASSQDRTGGETQYF. The CDR3 DNA sequence: TGCGCCAGCAGCCAAGACAGAACGGGGGGAGAGACCCAGTACTTC.

This clonotype occurred many times. The chain links TRBV4-1 to TRBJ2-7; 12 positions agree with TRBD2. The CDR3 runs 19 residues. Germline lookup yields CDR1 MGHRA and CDR2 YSYEKL. V dropped 3 bases and J dropped 2; count of bases not matched to a gene: 14. Written as DNA, the CDR3 is TGCGCCAGCAGCCAGAGGACTAGCGGGGCCGCGGGGAGAACCTACGAGCAGTACTTC. Translation: CASSQRTSGAAGRTYEQYF.

This sequence joins TRBV11-3 and TRBJ2-5; D is undetermined. The CDR3 totals 13 residues. Germline lookup yields CDR1 SGHNT and CDR2 YENEEA. The V end lost 2 bases, the J end lost 2 bases, and 6 bases lay between the germline ends. The CDR3 here is CASSLSKQETQYF. The CDR3 nucleotides are TGTGCCAGCAGCTTAAGTAAACAAGAGACCCAGTACTTC. Together with reference TRBV11-3 and TRBJ2-5, the CDR3 gives the full variable domain: EAGVVQSPRYKIIEKKQPVAFWCNPISGHNTLYWYLQNLGQGPELLIRYENEEAVDDSQLPKDRFSAERLKGVDSTLKIQPAELGDSAVYLCASSLSKQETQYFGPGTRLLVL.

There are a few counts of this clonotype. This chain links TRBV19 with TRBJ2-1; D uncertain. Germline CDR1 and CDR2: LNHDA and SQIVND (reference sequence). V was trimmed by 3 bases and J by 2 bases, leaving 5 bases between them. CDR3 size: 13 residues. The CDR3 loop is CASSITAYNEQFF. The CDR3 DNA reads TGTGCCAGTAGTATTACAGCCTACAATGAGCAGTTCTTC. Full variable domain (remainder filled in from reference TRBV19 and TRBJ2-1): DGGITQSPKYLFRKEGQNVTLSCEQNLNHDAMYWYRQDPGQGLRLIYYSQIVNDFQKGDIAEGYSVSREKKESFPLTVTSAQKNPTAFYLCASSITAYNEQFFGPGTRLTVL.

This clonotype was recorded many times. The junction departs from germline at one end; a sequencing error may be responsible. The rearrangement joins TRBV27 to TRBJ2-7; 7 bases line up with TRBD1. The CDR3 runs 14 residues. Germline CDR1 MNHEY, CDR2 SMNVEV (reference sequence). CDR3 in amino acids: CASSPGTASYEQYF. The CDR3 coding sequence is TGCGCCAGCAGCCCCGGGACAGCCTCCTACGAGCAGTACTTC.

Many counts were recorded for this clonotype. The rearrangement joins TRBV10-1 to TRBJ2-7; TRBD1 is a possible D gene (6 bases). Trimming cost V 9 bases and J 2 bases, with 23 bases left between them. Germline V gene lookup returns CDR1 WNHNN and CDR2 SYGVQD (reference sequence). CDR3 length: 16 residues. The CDR3, as DNA: TGCGCCAGAAACCAAATGGGACAACCAGAGACCTACGAGCAGTACTTC. This encodes CARNQMGQPETYEQYF.

This clonotype was seen more than once but under ten times. The chain links TRBV10-1 to TRBJ1-1; possibly TRBD1 for D (6 bases). Germline V lookup: CDR1 WNHNN, CDR2 SYGVQD (reference sequence). The CDR3 spans 14 residues. Trimming removed 5 bases at V and 11 bases at J, with 21 bases between. CDR3 DNA sequence: TGCGCCAGCAGTAGCGTCCGGGACACCCACGGGGCTTTCTTT. Its protein is CASSSVRDTHGAFF.

This clonotype was observed at least ten times. This chain links TRBV5-4 with TRBJ2-7; possible D gene TRBD2, 5 bases. The length of the CDR3 is 14 residues. Germline V gene sequence: CDR1 SGHNT, CDR2 YYREEE (reference sequence). V dropped 4 bases and J dropped 2 bases, with 13 bases sitting between them. CDR3 sequence (DNA): TGTGCCAGCAGCGCATCACCCGGGGCCTACGAGCAGTACTTC. The encoded protein is CASSASPGAYEQYF.

This clonotype was seen only a few times. The V and J genes are TRBV7-8 and TRBJ2-7; D tentatively reads TRBD1 or TRBD2 (5 bases each). The CDR3 is 16 amino acids. With 4 bases removed from V and 0 bases from J, the gap between germline ends came to 16 bases. Germline CDR1 SGHVS, CDR2 FQNEAQ. CDR3: CASSYDPGRTSYEQYF. The CDR3 nucleotides read TGTGCCAGCAGCTATGACCCGGGACGGACCTCCTACGAGCAGTACTTC. The variable domain in full, with the rest retrieved from reference TRBV7-8 and TRBJ2-7, is GAGVSQSPRYKVAKRGQDVALRCDPISGHVSLFWYQQALGQGPEFLTYFQNEAQLDKSGLPSDRFFAERPEGSVSTLKIQRTQQEDSAVYLCASSYDPGRTSYEQYFGPGTRLTVT.

This clonotype occurred a few times. J is TRBJ1-6 and V is TRBV4-1; D gene uncertain. Germline loops: CDR1 MGHRA, CDR2 YSYEKL. The CDR3 runs 16 residues. The V end lost 0 bases, the J end lost 1 base, and 7 bases lay between the germline ends. The CDR3 loop is CASSQEIQSYNSPLHF. The CDR3 nucleotides are TGCGCCAGCAGCCAAGAAATCCAGTCCTATAATTCACCCCTCCACTTT.

This clonotype was observed a single time. Sequence at one end of the junction differs from germline and may be a read error. The V gene is TRBV9, the J gene TRBJ2-3; 11 bases match TRBD2. Germline V gene sequence: CDR1 SGDLS, CDR2 YYNGEE. The CDR3 contains 17 residues. The CDR3 DNA reads as TGTGCCGGCAGCGTAGGGGATAGCGGGAGGGCTACAGATGCGCAGTATTTT. This encodes CAGSVGDSGRATDAQYF.

The rearrangement links TRBV4-3 to TRBJ2-5; the D gene is possibly TRBD2 (6 bases). Per the germline V gene, CDR1 is LGHNA and CDR2 is YSLEER. The CDR3 contains 17 residues. Trimming stripped 0 bases from V and 0 bases from J, with 14 bases between. The CDR3 sequence: CASSQEEEGWNQETQYF. CDR3 nucleotides: TGCGCCAGCAGCCAAGAAGAGGAGGGGTGGAACCAAGAGACCCAGTACTTC.

This clonotype was seen a few times. The rearrangement joins TRBV7-9 to TRBJ1-2; D remains ambiguous. Germline V gives CDR1 SEHNR, CDR2 FQNEAQ (reference sequence). V lost 5 bases and J 3 bases, leaving 25 bases between the germline ends. There are 18 residues in the CDR3. The DNA of the CDR3 is TGTGCCAGCAGCCCCCCTGGTGGGTCGGGGTCTACGGACTATGGCTACACCTTC. Translated: CASSPPGGSGSTDYGYTF.